The sequence of this T cell receptor (beta chain) was determined in a study of blood T cell repertoires in COVID-19. At the level of the study: Acute and convalescent COVID-19 specimens originated in the United States, Italy and Spain.

The method was immunoSEQ multiplex PCR; TCRdb's version includes in-frame clones alone and lacks a portion of them. Of about 300,000 clones in the sample, around 92% were seen once. Cohorts were determined from participant-reported clinical history. Someone with COVID-19 had been met by exposed participants within 2 weeks before study entry. After removal of 3 bases from V and 7 bases from J, the junction contained 8 bases not matched to a gene. The CDR3 covers 15 residues. Germline loops: CDR1 SGHAT, CDR2 FQNNGV. Sequencing used PBMCs or T cells enriched from blood (not recorded which). This clonotype was obtained from a woman aged 45 to 65 who had been exposed to COVID-19. The rearrangement uses TRBV11-2 and TRBJ2-1; TRBD2 matches at 8 bases. CDR3: CASSLPGGLGNEQFF. The CDR3 bases are TGTGCCAGCAGCTTGCCGGGGGGGCTCGGGAATGAGCAGTTCTTC.